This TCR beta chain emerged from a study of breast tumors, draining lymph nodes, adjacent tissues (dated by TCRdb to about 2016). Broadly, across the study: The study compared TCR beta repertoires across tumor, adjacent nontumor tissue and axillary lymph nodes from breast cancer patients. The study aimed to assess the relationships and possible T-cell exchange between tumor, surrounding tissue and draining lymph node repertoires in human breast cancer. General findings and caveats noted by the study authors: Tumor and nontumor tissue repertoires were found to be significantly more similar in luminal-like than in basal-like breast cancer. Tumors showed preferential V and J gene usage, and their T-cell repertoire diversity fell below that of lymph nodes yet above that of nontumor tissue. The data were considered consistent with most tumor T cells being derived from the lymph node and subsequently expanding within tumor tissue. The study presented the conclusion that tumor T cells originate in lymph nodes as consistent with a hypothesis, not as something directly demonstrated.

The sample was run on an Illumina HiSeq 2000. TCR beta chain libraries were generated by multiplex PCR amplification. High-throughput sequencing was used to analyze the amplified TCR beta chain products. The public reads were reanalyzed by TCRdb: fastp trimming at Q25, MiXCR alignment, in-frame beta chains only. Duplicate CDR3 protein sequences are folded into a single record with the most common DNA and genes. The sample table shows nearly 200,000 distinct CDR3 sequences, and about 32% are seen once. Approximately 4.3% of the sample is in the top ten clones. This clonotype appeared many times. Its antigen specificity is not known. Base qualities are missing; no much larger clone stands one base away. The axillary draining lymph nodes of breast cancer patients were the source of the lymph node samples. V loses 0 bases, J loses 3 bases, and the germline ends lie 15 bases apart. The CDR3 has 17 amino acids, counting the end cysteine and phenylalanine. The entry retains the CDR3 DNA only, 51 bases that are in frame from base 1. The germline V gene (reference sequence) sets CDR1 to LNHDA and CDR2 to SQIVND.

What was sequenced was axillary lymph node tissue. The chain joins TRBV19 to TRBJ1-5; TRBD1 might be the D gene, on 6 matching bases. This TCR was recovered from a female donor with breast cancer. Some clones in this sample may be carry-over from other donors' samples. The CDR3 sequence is CASSIDFRGDDNQPQHF. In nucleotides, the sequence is TGTGCCAGTAGTATAGATTTCAGGGGTGACGACAATCAGCCCCAGCATTTT.